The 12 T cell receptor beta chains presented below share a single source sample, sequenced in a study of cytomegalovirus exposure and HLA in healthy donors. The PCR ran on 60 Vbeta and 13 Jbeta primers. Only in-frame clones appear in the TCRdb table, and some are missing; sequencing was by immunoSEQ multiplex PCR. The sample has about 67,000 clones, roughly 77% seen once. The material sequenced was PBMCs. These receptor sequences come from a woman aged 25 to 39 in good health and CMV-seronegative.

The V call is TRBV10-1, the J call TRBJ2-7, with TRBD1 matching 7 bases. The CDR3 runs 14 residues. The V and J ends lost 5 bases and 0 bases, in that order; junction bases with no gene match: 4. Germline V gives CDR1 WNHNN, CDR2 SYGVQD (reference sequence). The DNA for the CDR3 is TGCGCCAGCAGTCGGGACAGCTCCTCCTACGAGCAGTACTTC. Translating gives CASSRDSSSYEQYF.

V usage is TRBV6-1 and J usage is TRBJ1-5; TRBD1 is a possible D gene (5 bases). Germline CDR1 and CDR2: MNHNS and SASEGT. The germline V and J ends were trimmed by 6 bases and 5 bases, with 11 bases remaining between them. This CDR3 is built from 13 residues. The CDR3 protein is CASRTDRDQPQHF. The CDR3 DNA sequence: TGTGCCAGCAGGACCGACAGAGATCAGCCCCAGCATTTT.

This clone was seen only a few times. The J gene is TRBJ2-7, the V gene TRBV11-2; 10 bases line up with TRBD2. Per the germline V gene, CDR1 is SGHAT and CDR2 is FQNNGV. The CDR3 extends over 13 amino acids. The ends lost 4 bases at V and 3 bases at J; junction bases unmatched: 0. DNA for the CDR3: TGTGCCAGCAGCTCTAGCGGGAGCTACGAGCAGTACTTC. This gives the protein CASSSSGSYEQYF.

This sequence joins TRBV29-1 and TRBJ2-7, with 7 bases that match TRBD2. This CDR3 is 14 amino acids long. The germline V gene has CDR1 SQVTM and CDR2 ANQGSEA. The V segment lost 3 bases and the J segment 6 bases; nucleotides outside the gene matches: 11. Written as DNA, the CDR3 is TGCAGCGTTGAGCGAACGGGGGGTAGGGGCGAGCAGTACTTC. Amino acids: CSVERTGGRGEQYF.

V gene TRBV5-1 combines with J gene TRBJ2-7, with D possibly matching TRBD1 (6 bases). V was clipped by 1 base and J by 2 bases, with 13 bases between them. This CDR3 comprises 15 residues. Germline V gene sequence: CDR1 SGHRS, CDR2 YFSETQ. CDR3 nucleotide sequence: TGCGCCAGCAGCTTGACGGCAGGGGTTCCCTACGAGCAGTACTTC. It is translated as CASSLTAGVPYEQYF. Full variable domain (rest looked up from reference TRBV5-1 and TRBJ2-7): KAGVTQTPRYLIKTRGQQVTLSCSPISGHRSVSWYQQTPGQGLQFLFEYFSETQRNKGNFPGRFSGRQFSNSRSEMNVSTLELGDSALYLCASSLTAGVPYEQYFGPGTRLTVT.

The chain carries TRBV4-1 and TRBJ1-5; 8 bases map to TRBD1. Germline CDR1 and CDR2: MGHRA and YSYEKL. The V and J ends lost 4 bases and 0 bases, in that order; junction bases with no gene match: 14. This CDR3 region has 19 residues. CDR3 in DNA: TGCGCCAGCAGCCGGTACCCGGGACAGGATTCTACTAGCAATCAGCCCCAGCATTTT. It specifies CASSRYPGQDSTSNQPQHF.

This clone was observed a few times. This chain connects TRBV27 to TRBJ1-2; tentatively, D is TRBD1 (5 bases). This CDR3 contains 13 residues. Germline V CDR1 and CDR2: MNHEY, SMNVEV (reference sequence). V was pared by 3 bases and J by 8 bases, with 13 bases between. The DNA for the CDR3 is TGTGCCAGCAGTTTTCAGGGAGGTCGGGGCTACACCTTC. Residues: CASSFQGGRGYTF.

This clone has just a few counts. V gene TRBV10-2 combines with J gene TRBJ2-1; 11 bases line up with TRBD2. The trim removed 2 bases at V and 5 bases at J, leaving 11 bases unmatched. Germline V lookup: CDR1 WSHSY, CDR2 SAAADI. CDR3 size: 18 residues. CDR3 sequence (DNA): TGCGCCAGCAGTGAGCCAAAAACTACTAGCGGGAGCAACAATGAGCAGTTCTTC. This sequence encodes CASSEPKTTSGSNNEQFF.

Written as DNA, the CDR3 is TGTGCCATCAGTGGACTTTCCGGGGAGACCCAGTACTTC. This sequence encodes CAISGLSGETQYF. The V call is TRBV10-3, the J call TRBJ2-5, with no clear D. The CDR3 loop spans 13 amino acids. CDR1 ENHRY and CDR2 SYGVKD come from the germline V gene. Trimming left V 4 bases short and J 5 bases short, with 11 bases between.

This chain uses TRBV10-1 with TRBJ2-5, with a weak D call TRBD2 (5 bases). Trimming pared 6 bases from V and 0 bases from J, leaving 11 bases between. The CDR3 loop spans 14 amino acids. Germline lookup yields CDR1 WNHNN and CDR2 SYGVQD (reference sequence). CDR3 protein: CASSILENQETQYF. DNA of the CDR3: TGCGCCAGCAGCATACTAGAGAACCAAGAGACCCAGTACTTC.

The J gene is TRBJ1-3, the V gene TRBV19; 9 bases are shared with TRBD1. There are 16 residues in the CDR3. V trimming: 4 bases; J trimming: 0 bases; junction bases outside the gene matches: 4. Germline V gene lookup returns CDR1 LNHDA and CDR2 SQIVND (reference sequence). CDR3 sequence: CASSSRGQGSGNTIYF. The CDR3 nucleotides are TGTGCCAGTAGTAGCCGGGGACAGGGCTCTGGAAACACCATATATTTT.

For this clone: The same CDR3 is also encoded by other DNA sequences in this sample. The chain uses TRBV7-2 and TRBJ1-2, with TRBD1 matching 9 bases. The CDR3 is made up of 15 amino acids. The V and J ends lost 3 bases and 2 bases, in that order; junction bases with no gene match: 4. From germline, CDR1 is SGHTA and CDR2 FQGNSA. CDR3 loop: CASSLAGQGNYGYTF. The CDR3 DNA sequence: TGTGCCAGCAGCTTGGCGGGACAGGGCAACTATGGCTACACCTTC.